Given below is one T cell receptor (beta chain) in context. This clonotype was found once. Its antigen remains unidentified. The junction shows a germline mismatch at one end, possibly a read error. Bulk unsorted tissue served as the source for RNA extraction, and RNA quality was assessed using a NanoDrop ND-1000 and an Agilent 2100. Newly diagnosed lung cancer patients without prior chemotherapy who had been admitted for thoracic surgery in China between August and November 2014 were enrolled as donors. Anyone who had undergone radiotherapy or chemotherapy before, or who had another cancer at the same time, was left out of the study. Pieces of surgical tissue measuring about 1-2 cm3 were kept in RNAlater solution and held at -80 degrees C until needed. Based on the germline V gene, the CDR1 and CDR2 sequences are SGHNT and YENEEA. Including cysteine and phenylalanine, the CDR3 has 17 amino acids. The sequence is cut down to CDR3 DNA, 51 bases in frame from base 1.

This specimen comes from a study of tumor and adjacent non-tumor tissue in lung cancer listed by TCRdb under 2018. Study-level background: By cancer type, the cohort comprised 12 adenocarcinoma patients, 2 squamous cell carcinoma patients and 1 small cell lung cancer patient. Sequencing produced 125,075,908 productive TCRbeta reads in total, an average of approximately 4.5 million reads per sample. The approximately 15 patients were aged roughly 31 to 85 years, included 10 men and 5 women, and had TNM stage I to III disease. For each patient, one tumor sample and one normal lung sample were taken, giving approximately 33 paired specimens that underwent TCRbeta CDR3 sequencing. The study compared bulk TCRbeta repertoires between lung tumor tissue and matched distant non-tumor lung tissue from over twelve lung cancer patients. The full study reports these points: Tumor tissue showed significantly greater TCR diversity (inverse Simpson) than normal lung tissue (roughly 430 vs 170, P = 0.0075, Mann-Whitney U test). A significantly larger cumulative share of the repertoire was made up by the top 100 clones in normal lung than in tumor tissue. Because peripheral blood was not sequenced, blood TCRbeta repertoires in the lung cancer patients of the study were not examined. With only 15 patients in the cohort, the authors noted that larger samples and more detailed clinical data are needed. Significantly higher TCR diversity was found in younger patients, and higher tumor TCR diversity was associated with shorter overall and disease-free survival. Neither the sequencing platform nor unique molecular identifiers are named or mentioned anywhere in the methods.

Libraries came from multiplex PCR. These reads were obtained on an Illumina HiSeq 2500. Following protocols modified from ARM-PCR, the researchers constructed TCRbeta libraries through three rounds of nested PCR with primers (Table S4). Before sequencing, PCR products of 200-500 bp were excised from the gel and purified with the QIAquick gel extraction kit. The study's own analysis went as follows. Trimmomatic was used to clean the reads, FLASH merged the cleaned reads into complete CDR3 sequences, and MiTCR assigned the sequences to V(D)J germline segments. VDJtools was used to compute clonal diversity as the inverse Simpson's index. In-frame sequences lacking a premature stop codon were counted as productive reads. TCRdb reanalyzed the raw reads on its own, using fastp at Q25 for trimming and MiXCR for clone calling, and kept in-frame beta chains. Every entry covers one CDR3 protein and lists the most common genes and DNA from its rows. What appears here as the V and J calls and clone size reflects TCRdb's work, not the paper's. The sample yields roughly 150,000 distinct CDR3 sequences; around two thirds were counted once. Together, the top ten hold about 20% of the sample.

The V and J segments used are TRBV11-3 and TRBJ2-1; 12 central bases correspond to TRBD2. The TCR sequence derives from a man between 60 and 75 years old with small cell lung cancer. The sample was lung tumor tissue. The nucleotide sequence reads as follows: TGTGTCAGCAGCTCGGGGCTAGCGGGAGGGCCCTACAATGGGCAGTTCTTC. Its product reads: CVSSSGLAGGPYNGQFF.